Listed here are 11 T cell receptor beta chains from one sample, sequenced in a study of CD8+ T cells in alopecia areata. Following extraction, RNA underwent reverse transcription to cDNA, which served as the sequencing template. This table comes from immunoSEQ multiplex PCR, and its TCRdb copy is limited to in-frame clones, with some not included. The data show 120,000 to 150,000 clones, more than 45% seen once. The sample was CD4+ T cells sorted from blood. The receptor set was obtained from a human donor with alopecia areata.

Regarding this clone: The same CDR3 is also encoded by other DNA sequences in this sample. This chain joins TRBV29-1 and TRBJ2-7, with 7 bases identical to TRBD1. The CDR3 totals 13 residues. Germline V gene data show CDR1 as SQVTM and CDR2 as ANQGSEA. V was pared by 5 bases and J by 3 bases, with 7 bases of the junction left unmatched. CDR3 nucleotides: TGCAGCGTTTCGGGGACAGCAATCTACGAGCAGTACTTC. Protein sequence: CSVSGTAIYEQYF.

The rearrangement joins TRBV29-1 to TRBJ1-2, with D maybe TRBD1 (5 bases). Trimming pared 2 bases from V and 7 bases from J, leaving 11 bases between. The CDR3 has 12 amino acids. Germline CDR1 SQVTM, CDR2 ANQGSEA. CDR3 in DNA: TGCAGCGTTGAACGGGGCCAGGGTGGCTACACCTTC. Translation gives CSVERGQGGYTF. Using reference TRBV29-1 and TRBJ1-2 for the parts outside the CDR3, the full variable domain is SAVISQKPSRDICQRGTSLTIQCQVDSQVTMMFWYRQQPGQSLTLIATANQGSEATYESGFVIDKFPISRPNLTFSTLTVSNMSPEDSSIYLCSVERGQGGYTFGSGTRLTVV.

The chain employs TRBV29-1 and TRBJ2-5, with TRBD2 identical over 10 bases. V lost 4 bases and J lost 5; bases outside the gene matches: 7. The CDR3 has 14 residues. Germline assignment: CDR1 SQVTM and CDR2 ANQGSEA. The CDR3 region is CSVVLLAGYETQYF. The CDR3 nucleotides are TGCAGCGTTGTCCTACTAGCGGGATACGAGACCCAGTACTTC.

The table lists this clone with a few counts. The chain recombines TRBV29-1 with TRBJ2-3; D might be TRBD2 (6 bases). The CDR3 covers 13 residues. Germline loops: CDR1 SQVTM, CDR2 ANQGSEA. V dropped 7 bases and J dropped 5 bases, with 16 bases sitting between them. The CDR3 coding sequence is TGCAGCGCCGTATCGGGTAGCGGAGATACGCAGTATTTT. Protein: CSAVSGSGDTQYF.

V is TRBV29-1 and J is TRBJ1-1; 10 bases line up with TRBD1. V was pared by 2 bases and J by 5 bases, with 2 bases of the junction left unmatched. The CDR3 is 13 amino acids. Germline V gene lookup returns CDR1 SQVTM and CDR2 ANQGSEA. As DNA, the CDR3 is TGCAGCGTTGAAAAGGGACAGGGGACTGAAGCTTTCTTT. Amino acid sequence: CSVEKGQGTEAFF.

This clone has just one count. This chain uses TRBV25-1 with TRBJ1-2; D is unclear. Deletions cut 2 bases from V and 2 bases from J, with 6 bases between. CDR3 size: 13 residues. From germline, CDR1 is MGHDK and CDR2 SYGVNS. The CDR3 protein is CASSELGNYGYTF. CDR3 in DNA: TGTGCCAGCAGTGAACTGGGGAACTATGGCTACACCTTC.

This sequence joins TRBV15 and TRBJ2-3; possible D gene TRBD1, 7 bases. The CDR3 covers 16 residues. The V gene lost 0 bases and the J gene lost 1 base, with 11 bases spanning the gap. Looked up from germline, CDR1 is LNHNV and CDR2 is YYDKDF (reference sequence). CDR3 loop: CATSRDGGTGTDTQYF. The CDR3 nucleotides are TGTGCCACCAGCAGAGATGGGGGGACAGGCACAGATACGCAGTATTTT. The full variable domain, completed using reference TRBV15 and TRBJ2-3, is DAMVIQNPRYQVTQFGKPVTLSCSQTLNHNVMYWYQQKSSQAPKLLFHYYDKDFNNEADTPDNFQSRRPNTSFCFLDIRSPGLGDTAMYLCATSRDGGTGTDTQYFGPGTRLTVL.

The V call is TRBV27, the J call TRBJ2-1; unclear D gene. The V gene lost 3 bases and the J gene lost 3 bases, with 3 bases spanning the gap. This CDR3 has 12 residues. Germline lookup yields CDR1 MNHEY and CDR2 SMNVEV (reference sequence). The CDR3 sequence is CASSFGYNEQFF. DNA for the CDR3: TGTGCCAGCAGTTTTGGCTACAATGAGCAGTTCTTC.

The rearrangement uses TRBV29-1 and TRBJ2-5; TRBD1 agrees at 7 bases. Germline-derived CDR1 and CDR2 are SQVTM and ANQGSEA. The J segment lost 2 bases and the V segment lost 4 bases, leaving 4 bases of the junction unmatched. This CDR3 has 13 amino acids. CDR3 nucleotides: TGCAGCGTTGCACAGGGGAAACAAGAGACCCAGTACTTC. The encoded protein is CSVAQGKQETQYF.

This clone was seen only a few times. The rearrangement links TRBV29-1 to TRBJ2-5, with a possible D match to TRBD2 (5 bases). CDR1 is SQVTM and CDR2 is ANQGSEA in the germline V gene. Deletions cut 4 bases from V and 5 bases from J, with 11 bases between. The CDR3 runs 12 residues. As DNA, the CDR3 is TGCAGCGTTGTACAAGGCGGGGAGACCCAGTACTTC. Protein: CSVVQGGETQYF.

This chain connects TRBV29-1 to TRBJ2-1; 14 bases agree with TRBD2. The ends lost 6 bases at V and 5 bases at J; junction bases unmatched: 15. Germline assignment: CDR1 SQVTM and CDR2 ANQGSEA. The CDR3 has 18 amino acids. CDR3 coding DNA: TGCAGCGTAGTGGGGGGACTAGCGGGAGCACGTGCCAACAATGAGCAGTTCTTC. This encodes CSVVGGLAGARANNEQFF.